The sequence of this T cell receptor beta chain was determined in a study of T-cell reconstitution after alpha-beta-depleted transplantation in children. It was with unique molecular identifiers that the TCRbeta library was prepared. TCRdb fed the PCR reads into MiXCR, producing one record per CDR3 protein. The repertoire holds some 520,000 distinct CDR3 sequences, about 31% seen once, with approximately 2.3% in the top ten. V lost 0 bases and J 7 bases, leaving 10 bases between the germline ends. Germline CDR1 DFQATT, CDR2 SNEGSKA (reference sequence). The CDR3 loop spans 12 amino acids. The material sequenced was PBMCs from the stem cell graft donor, taken from the stem cell graft. The TCR originated in a human donor who donated a stem cell graft to a child with aplastic anemia. This rearrangement joins TRBV20-1 to TRBJ2-7; D remains ambiguous. CDR3 in amino acids: CSARDPGKEQYV. The CDR3 DNA reads TGCAGTGCTAGAGATCCAGGTAAAGAGCAGTACGTC.